This TCR beta chain was recovered during a study of T cells in Graves' hyperthyroidism and ophthalmopathy. From RNA transcripts, TCR beta CDR3 regions were amplified. RT-PCR in the first round (using the HTBI primer set) targeted the TCR CDR3. TCRdb reprocessed the multiplex PCR reads with MiXCR, giving one entry per CDR3 protein. Of around 620,000 distinct CDR3 sequences listed, about 14% are singletons. Whole-study findings and limits: Most thyroid clonotypes expanded above 0.001 appeared in blood too.

Based on clinical symptoms, serum thyroxine and TRAb, thyroid ultrasound and orbital computed tomography, diagnoses were reached. About 10 ml fresh peripheral blood yielded the PBMCs. Comments on this clonotype: Its specificity is not known.

V shed 1 base and J shed 5 bases, with 9 bases lying between them. Germline loops: CDR1 SEHNR, CDR2 FQNEAQ (reference sequence). The CDR3 has 13 residues. The J gene is TRBJ2-7, the V gene TRBV7-9; no reliable D call. Material for sequencing was blood. The TCR was taken from a young woman with Graves' ophthalmopathy. The DNA of the CDR3 is TGTGCCAGCAGCTTAGTGCCCAACAACGAGCAGTACTTC. As protein: CASSLVPNNEQYF.